A single sample gave rise to the 22 T cell receptor beta chains below, sequenced in a study of blood T cell repertoires in COVID-19. Repertoires were generated with immunoSEQ multiplex PCR, while TCRdb's copy carries only in-frame clones and drops some. This sample yields around 300,000 clones, of which approximately 88% are seen a single time; 1.6% belongs to the top ten. Sample: peripheral blood. These receptors were obtained from a woman aged 25 to 39 with COVID-19, enrolled during active disease.

In the case of this clone: The same CDR3 is also encoded by other DNA sequences in this sample. The chain recombines TRBV18 with TRBJ1-4; 10 nucleotides agree with TRBD1. The CDR3 runs to 13 residues. Germline-derived CDR1 and CDR2 are KGHSH and LQKENI. Trimming cost V 3 bases and J 8 bases; bases outside gene matches: 0. CDR3 in amino acids: CASSPGQGEKLFF. The CDR3 DNA reads as TGTGCCAGCTCACCGGGACAGGGGGAAAAACTGTTTTTT.

The chain has TRBV28 and TRBJ1-5; possible D gene TRBD1, 5 bases. Trimming took 6 bases from V and 6 from J, leaving 15 bases between them. This CDR3 spans 14 amino acids. The V gene's germline CDR1 is MDHEN and CDR2 SYDVKM. This CDR3 is CASRSGGRSQPQHF. The DNA of the CDR3 is TGTGCCAGCAGATCGGGGGGACGAAGTCAGCCCCAGCATTTT.

J is TRBJ1-4 and V is TRBV2; TRBD1 is a possible D gene (6 bases). In germline, CDR1 is SNHLY, CDR2 FYNNEI. V was clipped by 6 bases and J by 14 bases, with 19 bases between them. The CDR3 has 13 residues. This CDR3 reads CASRDSVTLGLFF. The CDR3 bases are TGTGCCAGCAGGGACAGCGTTACCCTGGGCCTGTTTTTT.

The chain employs TRBV2 and TRBJ1-5, with a weak D call TRBD1 (6 bases). Germline lookup yields CDR1 SNHLY and CDR2 FYNNEI. The CDR3 spans 14 residues. V was shortened by 6 bases and J by 6 bases, with 15 bases between the two germline ends. The CDR3 sequence is CASSKDSLGQPQHF. CDR3 in DNA: TGTGCCAGCAGCAAGGACAGTCTCGGTCAGCCCCAGCATTTT.

Only a few counts were recorded for this clone. The chain uses TRBV5-5 and TRBJ2-7; D possibly corresponds to TRBD2 (5 bases). V was shortened by 0 bases and J by 1 base, with 8 bases between the two germline ends. From germline, CDR1 is SGHKS and CDR2 YYEKEE (reference sequence). The CDR3 sequence is 14 residues long. The CDR3 DNA reads as TGTGCCAGCAGCTTGGCCGGGGATTCCTACGAGCAGTACGTC. It encodes CASSLAGDSYEQYV.

The chain joins TRBV12-5 to TRBJ1-2, with D perhaps matching TRBD1 (6 bases). From germline, CDR1 is LGHNT and CDR2 FRNRAP. The V and J ends lost 1 base and 6 bases respectively, with 12 bases between them. The CDR3 covers 14 residues. The CDR3 is CASGLAGQWDGYTF. The CDR3 region has the DNA TGTGCTAGTGGTTTGGCGGGACAATGGGATGGCTACACCTTC. Variable domain in full (rest from reference TRBV12-5 and TRBJ1-2): DARVTQTPRHKVTEMGQEVTMRCQPILGHNTVFWYRQTMMQGLELLAYFRNRAPLDDSGMPKDRFSAEMPDATLATLKIQPSEPRDSAVYFCASGLAGQWDGYTFGSGTRLTVV.

The gene calls are TRBV6-5 and TRBJ1-2, with 7 bases matching TRBD1. V trimming: 2 bases; J trimming: 8 bases; junction bases outside the gene matches: 8. The CDR3 loop spans 14 amino acids. Germline V gene data show CDR1 as MNHEY and CDR2 as SVGAGI. CDR3 region: CASSYDRVRGGYTF. DNA of the CDR3: TGTGCCAGCAGTTACGACAGGGTTAGGGGGGGCTACACCTTC.

The gene calls are TRBV11-3 and TRBJ1-1, with D unclear. Per the germline V gene, CDR1 is SGHNT and CDR2 is YENEEA. V was pared by 1 base and J by 4 bases, with 7 bases between. The CDR3 covers 13 residues. The CDR3 DNA follows: TGTGCCAGCAGCTTAGTGGAGCGCACTGAAGCTTTCTTT. This gives the protein CASSLVERTEAFF.

The rearrangement uses TRBV28 and TRBJ2-4, with 7 positions matching TRBD1. Germline V gene sequence: CDR1 MDHEN, CDR2 SYDVKM. There are 15 residues in the CDR3. Trimming at V came to 4 bases and at J to 3 bases, leaving 6 bases not matched to a gene. CDR3 coding DNA: TGTGCCAGCAGTTCTGCCCGACAGGGCAAAAACATTCAGTACTTC. It translates to CASSSARQGKNIQYF.

V and J are TRBV11-1 and TRBJ1-6, with 9 bases fitting TRBD1. Germline V gives CDR1 SGHAT, CDR2 FQDESV (reference sequence). CDR3 size: 15 residues. J lost 7 bases, V lost 7 bases, and 8 bases had no gene match. The CDR3 DNA sequence: TGTGCCAGCACGATACAGGGGGCGAAGAATTCACCCCTCCACTTT. It specifies CASTIQGAKNSPLHF.

The chain carries TRBV6-5 and TRBJ2-5, with 10 positions matching TRBD2. Germline CDR1 reads MNHEY; CDR2 reads SVGAGI. The CDR3 has 13 residues. V lost 6 bases, J lost 9 bases, and 7 bases stayed unmatched. As DNA, the CDR3 is TGTGCCAGCAGAAAAGCGGGGGGGGTGGCCCAGTACTTC. It is translated as CASRKAGGVAQYF.

The rearrangement uses TRBV4-1 and TRBJ2-5; 11 nucleotides line up with TRBD2. CDR3 length: 19 residues. The trim removed 0 bases at V and 5 bases at J, leaving 14 bases unmatched. The germline V gene has CDR1 MGHRA and CDR2 YSYEKL. The CDR3 loop is CASSQDQGGSGGAFETQYF. The CDR3 nucleotides are TGCGCCAGCAGCCAAGATCAAGGGGGTAGCGGGGGGGCCTTCGAGACCCAGTACTTC.

The gene calls are TRBV9 and TRBJ2-2; the match to TRBD2 covers 8 bases. This CDR3 has 16 residues. CDR1 and CDR2 (germline): SGDLS, YYNGEE. V was clipped by 0 bases and J by 1 base; unmatched bases: 2. The CDR3 DNA reads TGTGCCAGCAGCGTAGGGCTAGCGGGGAACACCGGGGAGCTGTTTTTT. Protein product: CASSVGLAGNTGELFF.

V and J are TRBV7-2 and TRBJ2-2; D remains unclear. Germline assignment: CDR1 SGHTA and CDR2 FQGNSA. The CDR3 runs to 12 residues. V dropped 5 bases and J dropped 7 bases, with 8 bases sitting between them. The CDR3: CASSPYNGELFF. As DNA, the CDR3 is TGTGCCAGCAGCCCGTATAACGGGGAGCTGTTTTTT.

The chain recombines TRBV5-8 with TRBJ1-4; D gene ambiguous. Between the trimmed V and J ends, which lost 1 base and 0 bases, there was a span of 16 bases. The CDR3 runs to 18 residues. Germline values: CDR1 SGHTS, CDR2 YDEGEE. The CDR3: CASSLLIQAKATNEKLFF. In DNA, the CDR3 is TGTGCCAGCAGCTTGTTGATTCAGGCGAAGGCAACTAATGAAAAACTGTTTTTT.

The gene calls are TRBV3-1 (or the pseudogene TRBV3-2) and TRBJ2-7; D gene ambiguous. The CDR3 sequence is 13 residues long. Germline CDR1 reads LGHDT; CDR2 reads YNNKEL (reference sequence). The V and J ends lost 1 base and 6 bases respectively, with 10 bases between them. CDR3 DNA sequence: TGTGCCAGCAGCCAAGGCATCCGCGGCGAGCAGTACTTC. Protein product: CASSQGIRGEQYF.

Concerning this clone: A read error may account for a junction end that differs from germline. The chain carries TRBV7-7 and TRBJ2-2; D is unresolved. The germline V gene has CDR1 SSHAT and CDR2 FNYEAQ (reference sequence). The CDR3 extends over 15 amino acids. CDR3 protein: CASSLSPGNTGELFF. Here the CDR3 DNA reads TGTGCTAGCAGCTTATCTCCAGGGAACACCGGGGAGCTGTTTTTT.

This clone was counted only a few times. The chain carries TRBV19 and TRBJ1-5; 9 bases fit TRBD1. The V gene's germline CDR1 is LNHDA and CDR2 SQIVND (reference sequence). The CDR3 runs 13 residues. V dropped 6 bases and J dropped 9; count of bases not matched to a gene: 6. CDR3 region: CASRDRGFGPQHF. The DNA of the CDR3 is TGTGCCAGTAGGGACAGGGGCTTTGGGCCCCAGCATTTT.

This clone has only one observation. This CDR3 reads CASSFWTGELSYEQYF. Here the CDR3 DNA reads TGTGCCAGCAGCTTTTGGACAGGGGAACTCTCCTACGAGCAGTACTTC. J is TRBJ2-7 and V is TRBV7-9; 9 nucleotides agree with TRBD1. This CDR3 region has 16 residues. J gave up 0 bases and V 3 bases, and 6 bases lay outside the gene matches. CDR1 is SEHNR and CDR2 is FQNEAQ in the germline V gene (reference sequence).

The V and J genes are TRBV18 and TRBJ1-1; the match to TRBD1 covers 9 bases. This CDR3 comprises 13 residues. Looked up from germline, CDR1 is KGHSH and CDR2 is LQKENI. V lost 5 bases, J lost 11 bases, and 9 bases stayed unmatched. The CDR3 protein is CASSGGDRDVAFF. Written as DNA, the CDR3 is TGTGCCAGCTCAGGGGGGGACAGGGATGTGGCTTTCTTT.

The rearrangement uses TRBV6-5 and TRBJ2-1; TRBD1 matches at 9 bases. Germline V gene lookup returns CDR1 MNHEY and CDR2 SVGAGI. With 7 bases clipped from V and 7 bases from J, the junction kept 11 bases outside the gene matches. CDR3 length equals 15 residues. The CDR3 sequence is CASIRTGQGNNEQFF. In nucleotides, the CDR3 is TGTGCCAGCATTAGAACGGGACAGGGTAATAATGAGCAGTTCTTC.

The V call is TRBV29-1, the J call TRBJ2-1; TRBD1 matches 7 bases. Germline V gives CDR1 SQVTM, CDR2 ANQGSEA. V shed 6 bases, J shed 4 bases, and the junction held 9 bases outside the gene matches. This CDR3 is built from 14 residues. The CDR3 reads CSVRQGFMYNEQFF. The CDR3 bases are TGCAGCGTGCGACAGGGTTTTATGTACAATGAGCAGTTCTTC.